This TCR beta chain came from a study of blood T cells in healthy people across ages. Study conclusions and caveats: A conclusive naive versus antigen-experienced comparison was prevented by the unsorted PBMCs.

Donors were healthy Caucasian individuals from Russia aged about 6 to 100. A J-beta primer mix and a sample-barcoded 5' primer were used in a second PCR of about 7 to 12 cycles. A 12-random-nucleotide template-switch adaptor tagged each cDNA molecule. Every sample gave at least 3 million paired-end reads containing CDR3. TCRdb fed the 5' RACE reads into MiXCR, producing one record per CDR3 protein. Altogether some 1.8 million distinct CDR3 sequences are present, around 40% being singletons, with the ten largest covering 20% to 25%. After removal of 0 bases from V and 1 base from J, the junction contained 0 bases not matched to a gene. The length of the CDR3 is 15 residues. In germline, CDR1 is ENHRY, CDR2 SYGVKD. The table lists this clonotype with a few counts. Its antigen is undetermined.

The chain combines TRBV10-3 with TRBJ1-5, with 7 bases fitting TRBD1. Material: blood. The sequence derives from a human donor in good health. The CDR3 DNA sequence: TGTGCCATCAGTGAGTCGGACAGGAGCAATCAGCCCCAGCATTTT. As protein: CAISESDRSNQPQHF.